Detailed here is one T cell receptor (beta chain). The protocol was immunoSEQ multiplex PCR, while the TCRdb copy is restricted to in-frame clones and leaves out a portion. The sample has approximately 220,000 clones; around 85% are singletons. The source of the sample is a study of blood T cell repertoires in COVID-19. Trimming took off 7 bases at V and 5 bases at J, with 15 bases between the two ends. Germline V gene data show CDR1 as MDHEN and CDR2 as SYDVKM. The CDR3 contains 13 residues. This chain links TRBV28 with TRBJ2-7, with D possibly being TRBD2 (6 bases). Sequenced sample: PBMCs or T cells enriched from blood (not recorded which). The clonotype originates from a woman aged 35 to 49 with acute COVID-19. The CDR3 nucleotides are TGTGCCAGCAAACCCGGGACTCCGGACGAGCAGTACTTC. This sequence encodes CASKPGTPDEQYF.